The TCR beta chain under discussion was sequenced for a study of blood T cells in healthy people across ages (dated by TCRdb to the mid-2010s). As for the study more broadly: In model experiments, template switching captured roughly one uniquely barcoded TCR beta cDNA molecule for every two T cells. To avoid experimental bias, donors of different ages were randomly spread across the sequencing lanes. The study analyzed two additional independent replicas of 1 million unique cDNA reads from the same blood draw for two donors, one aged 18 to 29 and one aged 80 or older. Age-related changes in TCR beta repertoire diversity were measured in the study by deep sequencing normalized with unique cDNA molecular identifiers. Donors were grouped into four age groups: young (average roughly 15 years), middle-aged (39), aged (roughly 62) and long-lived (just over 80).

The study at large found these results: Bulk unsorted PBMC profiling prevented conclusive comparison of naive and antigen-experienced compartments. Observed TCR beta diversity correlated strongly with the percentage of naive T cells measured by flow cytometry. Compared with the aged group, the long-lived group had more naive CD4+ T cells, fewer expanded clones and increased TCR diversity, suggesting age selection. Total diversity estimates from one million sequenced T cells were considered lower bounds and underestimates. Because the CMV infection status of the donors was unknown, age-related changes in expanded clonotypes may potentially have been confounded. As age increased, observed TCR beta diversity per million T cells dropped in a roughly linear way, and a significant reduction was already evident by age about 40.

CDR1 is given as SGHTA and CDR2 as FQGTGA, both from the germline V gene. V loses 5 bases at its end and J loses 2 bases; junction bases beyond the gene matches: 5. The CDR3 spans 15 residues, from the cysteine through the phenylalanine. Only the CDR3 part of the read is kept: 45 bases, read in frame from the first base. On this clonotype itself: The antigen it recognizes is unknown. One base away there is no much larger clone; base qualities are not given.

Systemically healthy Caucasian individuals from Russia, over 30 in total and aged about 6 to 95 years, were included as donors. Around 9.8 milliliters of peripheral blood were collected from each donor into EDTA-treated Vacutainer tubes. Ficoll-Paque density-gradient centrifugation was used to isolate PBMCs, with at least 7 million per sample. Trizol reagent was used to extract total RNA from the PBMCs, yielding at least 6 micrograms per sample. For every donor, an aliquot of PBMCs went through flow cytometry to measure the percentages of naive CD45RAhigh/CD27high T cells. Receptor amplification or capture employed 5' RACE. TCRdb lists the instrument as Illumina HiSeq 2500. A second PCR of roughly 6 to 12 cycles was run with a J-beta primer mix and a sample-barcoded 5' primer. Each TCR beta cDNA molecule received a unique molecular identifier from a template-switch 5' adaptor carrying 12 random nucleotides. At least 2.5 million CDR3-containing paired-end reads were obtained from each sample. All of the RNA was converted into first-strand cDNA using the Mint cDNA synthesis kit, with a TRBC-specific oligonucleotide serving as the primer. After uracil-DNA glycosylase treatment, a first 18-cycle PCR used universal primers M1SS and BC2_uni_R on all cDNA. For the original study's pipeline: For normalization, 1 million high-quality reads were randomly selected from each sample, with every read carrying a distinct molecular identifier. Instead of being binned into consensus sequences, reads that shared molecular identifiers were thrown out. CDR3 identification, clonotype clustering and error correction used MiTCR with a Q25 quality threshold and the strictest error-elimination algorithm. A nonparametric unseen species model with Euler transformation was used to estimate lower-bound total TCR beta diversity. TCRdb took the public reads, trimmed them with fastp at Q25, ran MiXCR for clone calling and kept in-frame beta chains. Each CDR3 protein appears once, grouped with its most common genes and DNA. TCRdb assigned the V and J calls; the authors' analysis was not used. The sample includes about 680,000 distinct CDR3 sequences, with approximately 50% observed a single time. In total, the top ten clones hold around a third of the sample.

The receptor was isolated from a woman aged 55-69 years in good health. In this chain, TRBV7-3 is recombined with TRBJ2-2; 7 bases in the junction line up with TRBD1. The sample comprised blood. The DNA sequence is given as TGTGCCAGCAGCAAAGGGACAGATAACACCGGGGAGCTGTTTTTT. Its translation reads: CASSKGTDNTGELFF.